The 12 T cell receptor beta chains below were found in one sample sequenced in a study of a mutant IDH1 vaccine in newly diagnosed glioma. The antigens of these receptors remain unknown. The method was immunoSEQ multiplex PCR; TCRdb's version includes in-frame clones alone and lacks a portion of them. The table includes about 38,000 clones, more than 80% detected once. The time point was: week 5, during vaccination. Every vaccination contained 300 ug of the mutant IDH1 20-mer peptide and was paired with topical imiquimod. Sample: PBMCs, taken from a glioma patient whose treatment included an IDH1 peptide vaccine. The receptors here all came from a man aged 45 to 65 with glioma.

The rearrangement joins TRBV7-8 to TRBJ1-5; D is ambiguous. The CDR3 totals 16 residues. Deletions cut 0 bases from V and 4 bases from J, with 13 bases between. The germline V gene encodes CDR1 SGHVS and CDR2 FQNEAQ. In DNA, the CDR3 is TGTGCCAGCAGCTTAGCGCGGTTTGAACCGAATCAGCCCCAGCATTTT. It encodes CASSLARFEPNQPQHF.

The chain joins TRBV4-2 to TRBJ1-1; a weak D match, TRBD1 (5 bases). Germline-derived CDR1 and CDR2 are LGHNA and YNFKEQ. The CDR3 totals 13 residues. V lost 5 bases and J 8 bases, leaving 15 bases between the germline ends. CDR3 amino acids: CASSYVGVREAFF. CDR3 sequence (DNA): TGTGCCAGCAGCTATGTAGGGGTACGCGAAGCTTTCTTT.

The genes are TRBV5-8 and TRBJ2-2; D call uncertain. CDR3 length: 13 residues. V was shortened by 4 bases and J by 3 bases, with 7 bases between the two germline ends. Germline CDR1 and CDR2: SGHTS and YDEGEE. This CDR3 reads CASSPWDTGELFF. In nucleotides, the CDR3 is TGTGCCAGCAGCCCTTGGGACACCGGGGAGCTGTTTTTT.

This chain links TRBV11-2 with TRBJ2-2; the D is unclear. Looked up from germline, CDR1 is SGHAT and CDR2 is FQNNGV. CDR3 length: 12 amino acids. V was cut by 8 bases and J by 7 bases, with 11 bases left in between. CDR3 bases: TGTGCCAGCGGCAGAGGTGGCGGGGAGCTGTTTTTT. It is translated as CASGRGGGELFF.

The chain carries TRBV7-9 and TRBJ2-1; perhaps D is TRBD1 or TRBD2 (5 bases each). Between the trimmed V and J ends, which lost 11 bases and 4 bases, there was a span of 15 bases. Germline V CDR1 and CDR2: SEHNR, FQNEAQ (reference sequence). This CDR3 comprises 13 residues. The DNA of the CDR3 is TGTGCCGGCGACCGGGACGGGTACAATGAGCAGTTCTTC. Encoded protein: CAGDRDGYNEQFF.

In its sample, this clone was seen a few times. CDR3 bases: TGCGCCAGCAGCCAAGGTTTAAGTTCACCCCTCCACTTT. This codes for CASSQGLSSPLHF. This chain joins TRBV4-3 and TRBJ1-6; no definite D call. In germline, CDR1 is LGHNA, CDR2 YSLEER. The V end lost 1 base, the J end lost 9 bases, and 7 bases lay between the germline ends. The CDR3 extends over 13 amino acids.

This chain joins TRBV19 and TRBJ1-2; D is undetermined. Per germline, CDR1 LNHDA and CDR2 SQIVND (reference sequence). Trimming took 3 bases from V and 4 from J, leaving 15 bases between them. The CDR3 covers 15 residues. The CDR3 protein is CASSIGLGSGYGYTF. The CDR3 DNA reads TGTGCCAGTAGTATTGGTCTGGGTAGCGGCTATGGCTACACCTTC. Full variable domain (outside the CDR3, taken from reference TRBV19 and TRBJ1-2): DGGITQSPKYLFRKEGQNVTLSCEQNLNHDAMYWYRQDPGQGLRLIYYSQIVNDFQKGDIAEGYSVSREKKESFPLTVTSAQKNPTAFYLCASSIGLGSGYGYTFGSGTRLTVV.

This rearrangement joins TRBV6-5 to TRBJ1-6, with D possibly being TRBD1 (6 bases). This CDR3 has 15 residues. Deletions cut 4 bases from V and 8 bases from J, with 15 bases between. CDR1 and CDR2 (germline): MNHEY, SVGAGI. DNA for the CDR3: TGTGCCAGCAGTTCCGAGGGGGGTGGGGATTCACCCCTCCACTTT. It translates to CASSSEGGGDSPLHF.

This rearrangement joins TRBV4-3 to TRBJ2-1; unclear D gene. Between the trimmed V and J ends, which lost 0 bases and 5 bases, there was a span of 11 bases. Germline V gives CDR1 LGHNA, CDR2 YSLEER. The CDR3 covers 15 residues. Here the CDR3 reads CASSQEGYRNNEQFF. CDR3 bases: TGCGCCAGCAGCCAAGAAGGCTATAGGAACAATGAGCAGTTCTTC.

The chain links TRBV9 to TRBJ2-7, with a weak D call TRBD1 (6 bases). CDR3 length equals 15 residues. V shed 0 bases and J shed 0 bases, with 10 bases lying between them. The germline gives CDR1 SGDLS, CDR2 YYNGEE. CDR3 in amino acids: CASSVGQASSYEQYF. The CDR3 DNA is TGTGCCAGCAGCGTAGGACAGGCAAGCTCCTACGAGCAGTACTTC.

The CDR3 sequence is CASSPGGARWTEAFF. The CDR3 DNA sequence: TGTGCCAGCAGCCCGGGAGGGGCGCGGTGGACTGAAGCTTTCTTT. The V and J genes are TRBV5-5 and TRBJ1-1; tentative D call: TRBD1 (5 bases). Trimming removed 4 bases at V and 5 bases at J, with 18 bases between. The CDR3 contains 15 residues. The germline CDR1 and CDR2 sequences are SGHKS and YYEKEE (reference sequence). Full variable domain (remainder filled in from reference TRBV5-5 and TRBJ1-1): DAGVTQSPTHLIKTRGQQVTLRCSPISGHKSVSWYQQVLGQGPQFIFQYYEKEERGRGNFPDRFSARQFPNYSSELNVNALLLGDSALYLCASSPGGARWTEAFFGQGTRLTVV.

The J gene is TRBJ1-2, the V gene TRBV19; D gene uncertain. The CDR3 totals 16 residues. V lost 6 bases and J 0 bases, leaving 17 bases between the germline ends. Germline loops: CDR1 LNHDA, CDR2 SQIVND (reference sequence). CDR3 protein: CASRLLDRLSNYGYTF. CDR3 bases: TGTGCCAGTAGACTCCTGGACCGTCTGTCTAACTATGGCTACACCTTC.